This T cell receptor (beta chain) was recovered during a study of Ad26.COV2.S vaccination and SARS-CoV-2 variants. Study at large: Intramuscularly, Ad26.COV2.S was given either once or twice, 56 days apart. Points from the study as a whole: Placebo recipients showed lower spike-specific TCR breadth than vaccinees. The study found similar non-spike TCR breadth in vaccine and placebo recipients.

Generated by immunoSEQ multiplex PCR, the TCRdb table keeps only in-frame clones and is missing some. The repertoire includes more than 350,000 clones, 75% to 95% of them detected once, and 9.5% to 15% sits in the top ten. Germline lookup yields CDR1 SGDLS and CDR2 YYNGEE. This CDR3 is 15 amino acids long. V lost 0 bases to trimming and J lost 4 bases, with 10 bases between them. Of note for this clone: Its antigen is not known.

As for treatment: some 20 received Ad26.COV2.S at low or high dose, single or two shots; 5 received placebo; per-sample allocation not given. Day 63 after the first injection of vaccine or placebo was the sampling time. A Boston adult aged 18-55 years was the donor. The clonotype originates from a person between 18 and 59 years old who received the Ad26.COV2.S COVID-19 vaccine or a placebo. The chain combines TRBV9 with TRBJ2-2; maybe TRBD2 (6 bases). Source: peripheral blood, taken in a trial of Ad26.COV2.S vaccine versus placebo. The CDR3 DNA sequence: TGTGCCAGCAGCGTAGGCGGAGGGTCCACCGGGGAGCTGTTTTTT. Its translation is CASSVGGGSTGELFF.